This is a list of T cell receptor beta chains from one sample in a study of T cell repertoires in cytomegalovirus infection. Each CDR3 protein gets one entry after TCRdb re-called the reads with MiXCR. The data show around 530,000 distinct CDR3 sequences, 16% seen once. The sequenced sample was CD8+ T cells from PBMCs. These receptor sequences come from a human donor in good health (CMV status not recorded). Some clones in this sample may be carry-over from other donors' samples. CDR3s include the opening cysteine and the closing phenylalanine or tryptophan. D genes are given only for firm matches. Not every row has a clone size; where given, it reads once, few, many or a size class.

clone size	CDR3 length	D gene	V gene	J gene	CDR3 protein	CDR3 DNA
few	15	.	TRBV27	TRBJ2-5	CASSLSSAGYETQYF	TGTGCCAGCAGTTTATCGAGTGCGGGGTATGAGACCCAGTACTTC
few	17	.	TRBV6-1	TRBJ1-6	CASSSGWDGPYNSPLHF	TGTGCCAGCAGCTCCGGGTGGGATGGGCCCTATAATTCACCCCTCCACTTT
.	16	TRBD2	TRBV9	TRBJ2-1	CASSPGTTGIYNEQFF	TGTGCCAGCAGCCCAGGGACTACCGGGATTTACAATGAGCAGTTCTTC
few	14	TRBD1	TRBV12-3/TRBV12-4	TRBJ2-7	CASSRTGYVYEQYF	TGTGCCAGCAGTCGGACAGGGTACGTCTACGAGCAGTACTTC
.	15	.	TRBV20-1	TRBJ1-1	CSARDRFSMNTEAFF	TGCAGTGCTAGAGATCGGTTCAGCATGAACACTGAAGCTTTCTTT
.	12	.	TRBV27	TRBJ2-1	CASGRGNNEQFF	TGTGCCAGCGGACGGGGAAACAATGAGCAGTTCTTC
many	16	.	TRBV2	TRBJ1-1	CASTRRGGALNTEAFF	TGTGCCAGCACCCGCCGAGGGGGGGCCCTCAACACTGAAGCTTTCTTT
many	16	TRBD1	TRBV12-3/TRBV12-4	TRBJ2-7	CASRNSGTGVWGEQYF	TGTGCCAGCAGAAATTCCGGGACAGGGGTTTGGGGCGAGCAGTACTTC
.	13	TRBD1	TRBV29-1	TRBJ1-2	CSVEEDRSYGYTF	TGCAGCGTTGAAGAGGACAGGAGCTATGGCTACACCTTC
many	14	.	TRBV2	TRBJ2-6	CASIPREGANVLTF	TGTGCCAGCATACCGCGGGAAGGGGCCAACGTCCTGACTTTC
.	11	.	TRBV5-6	TRBJ2-1	CASGDTNEQFF	TGTGCCAGCGGGGATACGAATGAGCAGTTCTTC
.	13	.	TRBV24-1	TRBJ2-1	CATTDSSYNEQLF	TGTGCCACCACGGACAGCTCCTACAATGAGCAGTTATTC
many	16	TRBD1	TRBV7-9	TRBJ2-7	CASSTTRGQDLHEQYF	TGTGCCAGCAGCACTACCCGTGGACAGGACCTCCACGAGCAGTACTTC
.	14	.	TRBV7-9	TRBJ2-7	CASSLQVGVGEQYF	TGTGCCAGCAGCTTACAGGTGGGGGTCGGCGAGCAGTACTTC
few	14	TRBD2	TRBV2	TRBJ2-7	CASSAGLAEYEQYF	TGTGCCAGCAGTGCGGGACTAGCGGAATACGAGCAGTACTTC
.	15	.	TRBV14	TRBJ1-2	CASSQDGLANYGYTF	TGTGCCAGCAGCCAAGATGGGTTAGCTAACTATGGCTACACCTTC
few	15	TRBD1	TRBV5-6	TRBJ1-1	CASSFGQGGLGEAFF	TGTGCCAGCAGTTTCGGACAGGGCGGCTTGGGTGAAGCTTTCTTT